The 2 T cell receptor beta chains below were found in one sample sequenced in a study of cytomegalovirus exposure and HLA in healthy donors. Clones were read by immunoSEQ multiplex PCR, and TCRdb kept only the in-frame ones, dropping some. The sample yields roughly 150,000 clones, less than 95% seen once. What was sequenced was PBMCs. The receptors derive from a man aged 18 to 30 in good health and CMV-seropositive.

This chain connects TRBV28 to TRBJ2-7, with a tentative D call TRBD1 (5 bases). Germline V gene data show CDR1 as MDHEN and CDR2 as SYDVKM. The CDR3 runs 14 residues. V lost 1 base and J lost 3, with 10 bases in between. Here the CDR3 DNA reads TGTGCCAGCAGTTTATCAGGGATGTACTACGAGCAGTACTTC. It encodes CASSLSGMYYEQYF.

This clone was recorded once. The chain links TRBV7-3 to TRBJ1-1; maybe TRBD1 (6 bases). Trimming pared 5 bases from V and 1 base from J, leaving 11 bases between. CDR1 is SGHTA, CDR2 FQGTGA, per germline. This CDR3 comprises 14 residues. Here the CDR3 DNA reads TGTGCCAGCAGCCCACAGGGAGCGAACACTGAAGCTTTCTTT. Its translation is CASSPQGANTEAFF.